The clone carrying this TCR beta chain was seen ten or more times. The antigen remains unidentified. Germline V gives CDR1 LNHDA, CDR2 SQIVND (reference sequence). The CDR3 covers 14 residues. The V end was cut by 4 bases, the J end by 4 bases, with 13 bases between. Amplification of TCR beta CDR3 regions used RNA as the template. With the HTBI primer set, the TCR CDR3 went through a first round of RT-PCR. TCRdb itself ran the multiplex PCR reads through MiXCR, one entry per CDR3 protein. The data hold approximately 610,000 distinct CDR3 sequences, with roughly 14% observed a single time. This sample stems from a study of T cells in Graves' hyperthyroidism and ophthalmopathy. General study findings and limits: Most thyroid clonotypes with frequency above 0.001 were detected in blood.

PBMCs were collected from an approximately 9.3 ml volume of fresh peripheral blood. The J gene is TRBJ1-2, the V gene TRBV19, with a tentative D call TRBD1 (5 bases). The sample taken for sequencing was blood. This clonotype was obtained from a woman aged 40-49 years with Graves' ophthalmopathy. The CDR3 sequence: CASSTGIVTYGYTF. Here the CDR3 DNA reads TGTGCCAGTAGTACAGGGATCGTGACCTATGGCTACACCTTC.